This passage covers 23 T cell receptor beta chains from one sample sequenced in a study of T cell responses to AZD1222 COVID-19 vaccine. The assay was immunoSEQ multiplex PCR, and TCRdb's table has in-frame clones only and misses some. Among 100,000 to 150,000 clones, around 90% were seen once, and the ten largest hold 5% to 7.5%. The sample here was peripheral blood, taken on day 0 of AZD1222 vaccination. Receptor source: an adult in good health.

This sequence joins TRBV13 and TRBJ1-3, with D uncertain. The germline gives CDR1 PRHDT, CDR2 FYEKMQ (reference sequence). The germline V and J ends were trimmed by 3 bases and 0 bases, with 6 bases remaining between them. This CDR3 region has 14 residues. DNA for the CDR3: TGTGCCAGCAGCTTTGGGTCCTCTGGAAACACCATATATTTT. Amino acid sequence: CASSFGSSGNTIYF. Drawing the rest from reference TRBV13 and TRBJ1-3, the complete variable domain is AAGVIQSPRHLIKEKRETATLKCYPIPRHDTVYWYQQGPGQDPQFLISFYEKMQSDKGSIPDRFSAQQFSDYHSELNMSSLELGDSALYFCASSFGSSGNTIYFGEGSWLTVV.

This rearrangement joins TRBV18 to TRBJ2-7; 11 bases line up with TRBD1. J lost 4 bases, V lost 6 bases, and 5 bases had no gene match. This CDR3 comprises 14 residues. Germline values: CDR1 KGHSH, CDR2 LQKENI. The CDR3: CASSPGTGGYEQYF. CDR3 in DNA: TGTGCCAGCTCCCCCGGGACAGGGGGGTACGAGCAGTACTTC.

This clone has just one count. This chain joins TRBV5-1 and TRBJ1-1; D unresolved. Trimming took off 4 bases at V and 0 bases at J, with 10 bases between the two ends. The germline gives CDR1 SGHRS, CDR2 YFSETQ. CDR3 size: 14 residues. CDR3 DNA sequence: TGCGCCAGCAGCCAGAGAACTGTGAACACTGAAGCTTTCTTT. Translation: CASSQRTVNTEAFF.

The chain uses TRBV2 and TRBJ1-3; D is ambiguous. Germline CDR1 and CDR2: SNHLY and FYNNEI. The V end lost 3 bases, the J end lost 2 bases, and 8 bases lay between the germline ends. The CDR3 is made up of 14 amino acids. CDR3 protein: CASSEGFPGNTIYF. CDR3 sequence (DNA): TGTGCCAGCAGTGAGGGGTTTCCTGGAAACACCATATATTTT.

In this sample, this clone turned up once. The genes are TRBV7-9 and TRBJ2-6; tentatively, D is TRBD1 (5 bases). From germline, CDR1 is SEHNR and CDR2 FQNEAQ (reference sequence). V was trimmed by 2 bases and J by 4 bases, leaving 12 bases between them. The CDR3 totals 16 residues. The CDR3 protein is CASSLFAGRGANVLTF. CDR3 nucleotide sequence: TGTGCCAGCAGCTTATTCGCAGGGCGCGGGGCCAACGTCCTGACTTTC.

The rearrangement joins TRBV19 to TRBJ2-7; D remains ambiguous. Germline assignment: CDR1 LNHDA and CDR2 SQIVND (reference sequence). V was trimmed by 1 base and J by 2 bases, leaving 3 bases between them. This CDR3 spans 12 amino acids. The CDR3 loop is CASSIGAYEQYF. DNA of the CDR3: TGTGCCAGTAGTATAGGAGCCTACGAGCAGTACTTC.

This sequence joins TRBV6-2 or TRBV6-3 and TRBJ1-2; D is ambiguous. Germline CDR1 reads MNHEY; CDR2 reads SVGEGT. This CDR3 comprises 12 residues. V shed 2 bases and J shed 1 base, with 2 bases lying between them. The CDR3 DNA follows: TGTGCCAGCAGTTACCTTAACTATGGCTACACCTTC. Residues: CASSYLNYGYTF.

The rearrangement links TRBV2 to TRBJ2-3; tentative D call: TRBD2 (5 bases). V was shortened by 4 bases and J by 1 base, with 9 bases between the two germline ends. Germline loops: CDR1 SNHLY, CDR2 FYNNEI. The CDR3 contains 14 residues. The CDR3 reads CASSGRGRTDTQYF. The DNA of the CDR3 is TGTGCCAGCAGTGGTCGGGGTCGCACAGATACGCAGTATTTT.

The chain links TRBV11-2 to TRBJ2-7, with TRBD1 identical over 7 bases. The CDR3 loop spans 14 amino acids. Germline V CDR1 and CDR2: SGHAT, FQNNGV. After removal of 5 bases from V and 2 bases from J, the junction contained 6 bases not matched to a gene. CDR3 loop: CASSSYRGPYEQYF. In DNA form, the CDR3 reads TGTGCCAGCAGCAGTTACAGGGGTCCCTACGAGCAGTACTTC.

V gene TRBV27 combines with J gene TRBJ1-1; no definite D call. V was clipped by 2 bases and J by 7 bases, with 11 bases between them. Germline V lookup: CDR1 MNHEY, CDR2 SMNVEV (reference sequence). CDR3 size: 13 residues. CDR3 region: CASSLVPAGEAFF. The CDR3 region has the DNA TGTGCCAGCAGTTTAGTGCCGGCTGGTGAAGCTTTCTTT.

V gene TRBV13 combines with J gene TRBJ1-3, with D possibly matching TRBD1 (6 bases). Trimming shortened V by 6 bases and J by 0 bases, and 18 bases separated the two germline ends. The CDR3 is 17 residues long. CDR1 and CDR2 from the germline V gene are PRHDT and FYEKMQ (reference sequence). This CDR3 reads CASSSGGGPRSGNTIYF. The CDR3 nucleotides read TGTGCCAGCAGTTCCGGGGGGGGGCCCCGCTCTGGAAACACCATATATTTT.

The chain is built from TRBV11-2 and TRBJ1-6, with a tentative D call TRBD1 (6 bases). The germline gives CDR1 SGHAT, CDR2 FQNNGV. The CDR3 is made up of 16 amino acids. The V gene lost 4 bases and the J gene lost 2 bases, with 12 bases spanning the gap. The CDR3 region is CASSSRGEPYNSPLHF. CDR3 DNA: TGTGCCAGCAGCTCTAGGGGGGAGCCCTATAATTCACCCCTCCACTTT.

In the case of this clone: This sample also contains other DNA sequences that code for the same CDR3. The chain recombines TRBV5-1 with TRBJ1-3; D uncertain. CDR3 length equals 13 residues. CDR1 and CDR2 from the germline V gene are SGHRS and YFSETQ. Trimming removed 2 bases from V and 0 bases from J, with 3 bases in between. The CDR3 nucleotides read TGCGCCAGCAGCTTTGACTCTGGAAACACCATATATTTT. This encodes CASSFDSGNTIYF.

The chain has TRBV11-2 and TRBJ2-1; D may be TRBD2 (5 bases). This CDR3 contains 16 residues. Germline V lookup: CDR1 SGHAT, CDR2 FQNNGV. Deletions cut 5 bases from V and 7 bases from J, with 21 bases between. CDR3 in amino acids: CASSDSGGIKPNEQFF. For the CDR3, the DNA is TGTGCCAGCAGCGACTCTGGAGGAATTAAGCCGAATGAGCAGTTCTTC.

This chain joins TRBV30 and TRBJ1-4; TRBD1 is a possible D gene (5 bases). The CDR3 is 15 amino acids. V gave up 2 bases and J gave up 2 bases, with 12 bases separating them. Germline lookup yields CDR1 GTSNPN and CDR2 SVGIG (reference sequence). The CDR3: CAWSYSGGTNEKLFF. The CDR3 coding sequence is TGTGCCTGGAGTTACTCCGGGGGTACTAATGAAAAACTGTTTTTT.

For the CDR3, the DNA is TGTGCCAGCAGCTTTGAGTGGAGGGGGTACAATGAGCAGTTCTTC. Encoded protein: CASSFEWRGYNEQFF. The V and J genes are TRBV5-5 and TRBJ2-1; D tentatively fits TRBD1 or TRBD2 (6 bases each). The CDR3 loop spans 15 amino acids. Trimming left V 2 bases short and J 4 bases short, with 13 bases between. The germline CDR1 and CDR2 sequences are SGHKS and YYEKEE (reference sequence).

The V and J genes are TRBV15 and TRBJ1-2; the D gene is possibly TRBD1 (5 bases). The ends were cut back, 5 bases at V and 0 bases at J, with 13 bases in the middle. Germline lookup yields CDR1 LNHNV and CDR2 YYDKDF (reference sequence). The CDR3 has 15 residues. CDR3 region: CATSETAGANYGYTF. CDR3 nucleotides: TGTGCCACCAGCGAGACAGCCGGAGCTAACTATGGCTACACCTTC.

The chain carries TRBV4-3 and TRBJ2-1; D gene unclear. This CDR3 contains 16 residues. In germline, CDR1 is LGHNA, CDR2 YSLEER. Trimming removed 0 bases from V and 7 bases from J, with 16 bases in between. In DNA, the CDR3 is TGCGCCAGCAGCCAAGAAGGGTACCCACTATTGAATGAGCAGTTCTTC. This gives the protein CASSQEGYPLLNEQFF.

This clone appeared once. The V call is TRBV5-6, the J call TRBJ1-4; D is unclear. Germline CDR1 and CDR2: SGHDT and YYEEEE. The CDR3 contains 14 residues. The V end lost 0 bases, the J end lost 12 bases, and 15 bases lay between the germline ends. CDR3 nucleotides: TGTGCCAGCAGCTTGGCGGGTTACCTCGGGGAACTGTTTTTT. Encoded protein: CASSLAGYLGELFF.

The V and J genes are TRBV30 and TRBJ1-6; 7 bases are a match to TRBD1. J was trimmed by 0 bases and V by 5 bases; bases with no gene match: 4. The CDR3 covers 15 residues. The germline V gene has CDR1 GTSNPN and CDR2 SVGIG (reference sequence). The CDR3 coding sequence is TGTGCCTGGTGGGGACAGAACTCCTATAATTCACCCCTCCACTTT. Its translation: CAWWGQNSYNSPLHF. Together with reference TRBV30 and TRBJ1-6, the CDR3 gives the full variable domain: SQTIHQWPATLVQPVGSPLSLECTVEGTSNPNLYWYRQAAGRGLQLLFYSVGIGQISSEVPQNLSASRPQDRQFILSSKKLLLSDSGFYLCAWWGQNSYNSPLHFGNGTRLTVT.

The chain combines TRBV6-5 with TRBJ1-2; D remains ambiguous. The CDR3 is made up of 13 amino acids. Germline loops: CDR1 MNHEY, CDR2 SVGAGI. Trimming removed 2 bases from V and 0 bases from J, with 4 bases in between. CDR3 nucleotides: TGTGCCAGCAGTTACCGTCCTAACTATGGCTACACCTTC. It codes for CASSYRPNYGYTF.

The rearrangement links TRBV19 to TRBJ2-2; perhaps D is TRBD1 or TRBD2 (6 bases each). The CDR3 totals 15 residues. The germline gives CDR1 LNHDA, CDR2 SQIVND (reference sequence). V was shortened by 3 bases and J by 6 bases, with 14 bases between the two germline ends. CDR3 protein: CASSMLQGGAGELFF. CDR3 coding DNA: TGTGCCAGTAGTATGCTACAGGGAGGTGCCGGGGAGCTGTTTTTT.

DNA of the CDR3: TGCGCCAGCAGCCAGGTGGGCACTGAAGCTTTCTTT. Residues: CASSQVGTEAFF. The rearrangement uses TRBV4-3 and TRBJ1-1; no definite D call. Germline loops: CDR1 LGHNA, CDR2 YSLEER. Trimming took off 3 bases at V and 4 bases at J, with 6 bases between the two ends. The CDR3 has 12 amino acids.